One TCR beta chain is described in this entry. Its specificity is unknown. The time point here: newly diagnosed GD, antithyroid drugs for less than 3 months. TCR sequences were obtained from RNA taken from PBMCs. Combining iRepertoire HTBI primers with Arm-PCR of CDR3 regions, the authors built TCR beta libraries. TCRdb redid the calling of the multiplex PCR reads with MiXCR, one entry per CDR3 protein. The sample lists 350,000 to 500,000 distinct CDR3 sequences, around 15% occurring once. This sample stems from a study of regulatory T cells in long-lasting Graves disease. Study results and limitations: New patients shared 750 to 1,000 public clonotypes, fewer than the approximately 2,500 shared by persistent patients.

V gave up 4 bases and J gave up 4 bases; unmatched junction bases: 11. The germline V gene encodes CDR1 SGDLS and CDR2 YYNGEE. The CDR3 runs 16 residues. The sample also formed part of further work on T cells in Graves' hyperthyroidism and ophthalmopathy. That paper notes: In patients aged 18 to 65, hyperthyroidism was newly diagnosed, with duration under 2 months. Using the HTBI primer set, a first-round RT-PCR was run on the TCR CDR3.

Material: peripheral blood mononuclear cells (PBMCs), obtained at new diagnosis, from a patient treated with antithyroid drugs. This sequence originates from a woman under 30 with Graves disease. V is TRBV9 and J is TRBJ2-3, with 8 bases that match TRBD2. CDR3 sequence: CASSPRSGSRPDTQYF. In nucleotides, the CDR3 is TGTGCCAGCAGCCCAAGAAGCGGGAGCCGCCCAGATACGCAGTATTTT.